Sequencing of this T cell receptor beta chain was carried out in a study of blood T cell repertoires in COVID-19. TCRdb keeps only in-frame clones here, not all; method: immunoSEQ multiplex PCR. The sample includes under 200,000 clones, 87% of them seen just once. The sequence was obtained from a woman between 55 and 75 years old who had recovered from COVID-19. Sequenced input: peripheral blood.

The CDR3 bases are TGCGCCAGCAGCTTGGTGGTGTCTGGGCAGGGTGAAAACACCATATATTTT. Protein sequence: CASSLVVSGQGENTIYF. V usage is TRBV5-1 and J usage is TRBJ1-3; possible D gene TRBD1, 5 bases. Germline loops: CDR1 SGHRS, CDR2 YFSETQ. With 0 bases removed from V and 6 bases from J, the gap between germline ends came to 19 bases. This CDR3 contains 17 residues.